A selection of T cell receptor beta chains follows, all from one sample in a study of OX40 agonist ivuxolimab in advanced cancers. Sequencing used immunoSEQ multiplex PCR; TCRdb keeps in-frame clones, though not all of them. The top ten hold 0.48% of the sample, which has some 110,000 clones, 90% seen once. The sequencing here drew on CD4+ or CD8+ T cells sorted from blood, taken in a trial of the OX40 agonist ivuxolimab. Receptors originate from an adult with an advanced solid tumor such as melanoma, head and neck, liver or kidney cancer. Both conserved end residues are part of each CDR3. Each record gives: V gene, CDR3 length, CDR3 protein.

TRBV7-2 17 CASSPGTGPYSNQPQHF
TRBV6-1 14 CASNRQGGGEKLFF
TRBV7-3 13 CASSLDLNSPLHF
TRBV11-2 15 CASSFRGDDTDTQYF
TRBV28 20 CASSLGTGVLPPPGANVLTF
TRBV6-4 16 CASSEIDWSSYNEQFF
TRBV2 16 CASTSMGGGAFNEQFF
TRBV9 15 CASSRAGRREETQYF
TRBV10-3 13 CATADPPSYGYTF
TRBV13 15 CASSLGRTHSYEQYF
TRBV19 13 CASSMEGNTEAFF
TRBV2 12 CASSTTGDTQYF
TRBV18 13 CASLPGRSYEQYF
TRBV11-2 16 CASSPLAVVGTDTQYF
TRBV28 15 CASIQGGGTNYGYTF
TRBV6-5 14 CASSYGQGRETQYF
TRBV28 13 CASSISGFNIQYF
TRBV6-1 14 CASSEHGQTLGYTF
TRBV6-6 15 CASSTASFSGNTIYF
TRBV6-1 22 CASSENNVGWGLYRSGANVLTF
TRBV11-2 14 CASSLAQGNSPLHF
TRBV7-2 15 CASSLGAGRTDTQYF
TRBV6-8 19 CASSFGGGLWTLNLYEQYF
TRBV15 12 CATSTDSYGYTF
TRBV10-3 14 CAIREGQGKETQYF
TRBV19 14 CASRRTVLDQPQHF